The source of this TCR beta chain is a study of blood T cell repertoires in COVID-19. The data were produced by immunoSEQ multiplex PCR, yet TCRdb's version contains in-frame clones alone and is incomplete. The sample contains about 160,000 clones, approximately 84% of which appear only once. Germline V gives CDR1 MGHRA, CDR2 YSYEKL. The V and J ends lost 0 bases and 0 bases respectively, with 11 bases between them. The CDR3 runs 16 residues. This sequence joins TRBV4-1 and TRBJ1-2; D unclear. The sequence came from a woman aged 40-49 years with acute COVID-19. The sample taken for sequencing was PBMCs or T cells enriched from blood (not recorded which). CDR3 region: CASSQDPRPANYGYTF. As DNA, the CDR3 is TGCGCCAGCAGCCAAGATCCCAGGCCAGCTAACTATGGCTACACCTTC.